Sequencing of this T cell receptor beta chain was carried out in a study of OX40 agonist ivuxolimab in advanced cancers. Germline loops: CDR1 SGHNT, CDR2 YYREEE (reference sequence). V was clipped by 7 bases and J by 2 bases, with 12 bases between them. This CDR3 spans 13 amino acids. The table came from immunoSEQ multiplex PCR; TCRdb's copy has only in-frame clones and leaves some out. The sample lists about 63,000 clones; approximately 86% were seen once. The source was CD4+ or CD8+ T cells sorted from blood, collected in a trial of the OX40 agonist ivuxolimab. The origin of this receptor is an adult with an advanced solid tumor such as melanoma, head and neck, liver or kidney cancer. The chain links TRBV5-4 to TRBJ1-2, with D perhaps matching TRBD1 (6 bases). The CDR3 sequence is CASAPDRNYGYTF. The CDR3 region has the DNA TGTGCCAGCGCCCCGGACAGAAACTATGGCTACACCTTC.